This T cell receptor beta chain comes out of a study of shared clonotypes between healthy human individuals. General study findings and limits: It was anticipated that sequencing depth would influence how many clonotypes donors shared.

Every donor was a Caucasian adult from Nashville, Tennessee. This CDR3 is 15 amino acids long. From germline, CDR1 is SGDLS and CDR2 YYNGEE. J lost 3 bases, V lost 3 bases, and 4 bases had no gene match. For this clone: Its antigen is not identified.

On ten immunoSEQ deep assay plates, unsorted PBMC DNA was sequenced. Source study methods: Because ImmunoSEQ provided only junction sequences with no quality scores, the filtering differed. Assay: immunoSEQ multiplex PCR; the TCRdb copy retains only in-frame clones and omits some. D and trimming were read from the DNA, whereas the V and J calls and clone size are those reported in that table. Of about 560,000 clones in the sample, roughly 79% were seen once. The chain uses TRBV9 and TRBJ2-7, with 12 bases fitting TRBD1. The sequence derives from a woman in her thirties or forties in good health. Some clones in this sample may be carry-over from other donors' samples. The sample consisted of PBMCs. CDR3 nucleotide sequence: TGTGCCAGCAGCGCGGGGACAGGGGGCAGCTACGAGCAGTACTTC. It translates to CASSAGTGGSYEQYF.